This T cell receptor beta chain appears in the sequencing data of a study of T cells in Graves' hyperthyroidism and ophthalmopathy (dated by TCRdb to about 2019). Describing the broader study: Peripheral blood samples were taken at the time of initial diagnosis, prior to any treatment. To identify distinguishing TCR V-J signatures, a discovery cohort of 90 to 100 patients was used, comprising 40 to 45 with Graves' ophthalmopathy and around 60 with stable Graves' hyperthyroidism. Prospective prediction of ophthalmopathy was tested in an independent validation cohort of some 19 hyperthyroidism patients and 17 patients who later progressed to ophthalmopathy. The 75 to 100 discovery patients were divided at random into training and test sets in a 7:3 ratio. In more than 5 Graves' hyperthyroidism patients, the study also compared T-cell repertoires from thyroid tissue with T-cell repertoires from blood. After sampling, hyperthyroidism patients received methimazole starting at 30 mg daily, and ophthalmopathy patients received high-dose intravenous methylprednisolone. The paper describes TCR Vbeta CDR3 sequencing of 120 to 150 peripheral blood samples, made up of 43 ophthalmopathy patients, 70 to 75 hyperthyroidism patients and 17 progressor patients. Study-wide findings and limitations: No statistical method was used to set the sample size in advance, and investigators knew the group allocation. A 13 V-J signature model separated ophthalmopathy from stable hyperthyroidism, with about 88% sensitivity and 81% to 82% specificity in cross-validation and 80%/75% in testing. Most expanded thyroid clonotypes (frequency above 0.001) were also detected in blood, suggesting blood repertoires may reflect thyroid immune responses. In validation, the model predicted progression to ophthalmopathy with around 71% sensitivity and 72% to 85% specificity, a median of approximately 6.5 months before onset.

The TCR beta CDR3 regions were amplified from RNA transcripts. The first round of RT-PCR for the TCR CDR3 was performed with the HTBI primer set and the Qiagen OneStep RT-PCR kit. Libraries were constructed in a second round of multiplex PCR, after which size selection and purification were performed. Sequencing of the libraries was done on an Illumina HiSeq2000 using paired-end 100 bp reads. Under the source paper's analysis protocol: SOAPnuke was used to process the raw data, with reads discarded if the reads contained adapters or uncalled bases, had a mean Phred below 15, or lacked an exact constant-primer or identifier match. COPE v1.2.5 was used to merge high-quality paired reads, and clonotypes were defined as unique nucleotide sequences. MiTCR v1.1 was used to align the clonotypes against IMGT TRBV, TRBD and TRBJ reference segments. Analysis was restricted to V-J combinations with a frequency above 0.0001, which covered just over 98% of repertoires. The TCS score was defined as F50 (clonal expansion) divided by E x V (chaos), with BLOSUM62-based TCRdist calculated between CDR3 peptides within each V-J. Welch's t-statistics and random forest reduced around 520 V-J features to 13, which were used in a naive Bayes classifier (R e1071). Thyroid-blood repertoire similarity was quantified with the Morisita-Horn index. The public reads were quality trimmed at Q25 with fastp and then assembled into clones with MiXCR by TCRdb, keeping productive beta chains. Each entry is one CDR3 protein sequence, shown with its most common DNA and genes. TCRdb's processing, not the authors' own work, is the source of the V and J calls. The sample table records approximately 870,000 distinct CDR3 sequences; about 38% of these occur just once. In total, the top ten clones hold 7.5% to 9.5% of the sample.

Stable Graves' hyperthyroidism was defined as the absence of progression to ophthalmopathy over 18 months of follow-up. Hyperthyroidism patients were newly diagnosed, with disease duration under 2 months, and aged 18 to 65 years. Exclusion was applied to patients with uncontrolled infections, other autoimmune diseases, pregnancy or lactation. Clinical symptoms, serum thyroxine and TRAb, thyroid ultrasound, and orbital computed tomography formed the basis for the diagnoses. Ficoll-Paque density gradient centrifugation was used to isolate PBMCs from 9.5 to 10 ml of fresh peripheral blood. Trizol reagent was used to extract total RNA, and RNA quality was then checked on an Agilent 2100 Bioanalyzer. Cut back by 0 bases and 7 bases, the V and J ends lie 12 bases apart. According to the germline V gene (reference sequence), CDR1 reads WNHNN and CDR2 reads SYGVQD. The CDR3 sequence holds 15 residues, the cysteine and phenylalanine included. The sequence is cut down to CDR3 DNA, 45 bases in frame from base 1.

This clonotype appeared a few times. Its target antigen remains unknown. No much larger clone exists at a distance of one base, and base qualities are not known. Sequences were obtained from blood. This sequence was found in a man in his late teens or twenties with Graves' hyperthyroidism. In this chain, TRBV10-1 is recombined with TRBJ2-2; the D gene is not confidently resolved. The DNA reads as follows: TGCGCCAGCAGTGAGTCAGTGTTTGGTGGCGGGGAGCTGTTTTTT. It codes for CASSESVFGGGELFF.